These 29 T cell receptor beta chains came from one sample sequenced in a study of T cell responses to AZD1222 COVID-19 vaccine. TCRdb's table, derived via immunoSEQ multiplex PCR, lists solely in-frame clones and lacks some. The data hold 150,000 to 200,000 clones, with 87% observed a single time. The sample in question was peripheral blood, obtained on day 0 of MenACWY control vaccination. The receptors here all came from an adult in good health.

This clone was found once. Here the CDR3 DNA reads TGTGCCAGCAGCCGACCCCGGGCAGGGCGGTACGAGCAGTACTTC. Translation gives CASSRPRAGRYEQYF. The chain recombines TRBV14 with TRBJ2-7; TRBD1 might be the D (5 bases). The CDR3 loop spans 15 amino acids. V was shortened by 4 bases and J by 4 bases, with 17 bases between the two germline ends. CDR1 SGHDN and CDR2 FVKESK come from the germline V gene.

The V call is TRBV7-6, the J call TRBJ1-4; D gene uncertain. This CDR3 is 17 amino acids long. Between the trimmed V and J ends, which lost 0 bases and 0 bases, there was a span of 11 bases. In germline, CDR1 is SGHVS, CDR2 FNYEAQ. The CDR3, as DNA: TGTGCCAGCAGCTTAGCATCTGTATTCTCAACTAATGAAAAACTGTTTTTT. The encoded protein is CASSLASVFSTNEKLFF.

CDR3 in amino acids: CAWGRVGTETQYF. For the CDR3, the DNA is TGTGCCTGGGGACGTGTGGGGACAGAGACCCAGTACTTC. The V and J genes are TRBV30 and TRBJ2-5; either TRBD1 or TRBD2 may supply D (5 bases each). The germline gives CDR1 GTSNPN, CDR2 SVGIG (reference sequence). The ends were cut back, 5 bases at V and 4 bases at J, with 14 bases in the middle. The CDR3 length is 13 residues.

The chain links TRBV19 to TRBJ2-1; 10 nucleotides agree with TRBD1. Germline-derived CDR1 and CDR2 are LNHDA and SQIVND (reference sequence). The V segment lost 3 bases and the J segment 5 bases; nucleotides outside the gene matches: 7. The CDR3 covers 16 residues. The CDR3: CASSILPGQGNNEQFF. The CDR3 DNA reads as TGTGCCAGTAGTATCCTCCCGGGACAGGGGAACAATGAGCAGTTCTTC.

The CDR3 coding sequence is TGTGCCAGCACTAGCGGGGGGTCATTCACCGGGGAGCTGTTTTTT. This encodes CASTSGGSFTGELFF. The V call is TRBV2, the J call TRBJ2-2, with 11 bases aligning to TRBD2. Germline CDR1 is SNHLY and CDR2 is FYNNEI. Trimming removed 7 bases from V and 4 bases from J; junction bases left unmatched: 5. The CDR3 totals 15 residues.

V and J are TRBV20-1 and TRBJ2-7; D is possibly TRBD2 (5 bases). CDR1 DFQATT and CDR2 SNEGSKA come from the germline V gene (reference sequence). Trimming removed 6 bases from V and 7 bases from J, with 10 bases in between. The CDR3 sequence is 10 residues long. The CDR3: CSATTGEQYF. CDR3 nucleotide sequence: TGCAGTGCAACGACGGGGGAGCAGTACTTC.

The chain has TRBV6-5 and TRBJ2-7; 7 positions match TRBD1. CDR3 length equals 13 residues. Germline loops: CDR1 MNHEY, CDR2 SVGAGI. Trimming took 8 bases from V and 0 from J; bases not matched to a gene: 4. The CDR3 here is CASGQELSYEQYF. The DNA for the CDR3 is TGTGCCAGCGGACAGGAGCTCTCCTACGAGCAGTACTTC.

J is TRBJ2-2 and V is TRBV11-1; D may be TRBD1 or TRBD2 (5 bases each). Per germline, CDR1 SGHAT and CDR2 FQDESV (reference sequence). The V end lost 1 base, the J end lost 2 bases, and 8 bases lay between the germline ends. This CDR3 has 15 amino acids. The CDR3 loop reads CASSLVGDNTGELFF. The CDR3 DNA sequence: TGTGCCAGCAGCTTAGTGGGGGACAACACCGGGGAGCTGTTTTTT.

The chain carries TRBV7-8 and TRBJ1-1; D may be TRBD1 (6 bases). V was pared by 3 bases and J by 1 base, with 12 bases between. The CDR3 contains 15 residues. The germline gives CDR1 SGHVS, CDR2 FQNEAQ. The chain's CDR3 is CASSFGQGRNTEAFF. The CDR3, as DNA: TGTGCCAGCAGCTTTGGCCAGGGGAGGAACACTGAAGCTTTCTTT.

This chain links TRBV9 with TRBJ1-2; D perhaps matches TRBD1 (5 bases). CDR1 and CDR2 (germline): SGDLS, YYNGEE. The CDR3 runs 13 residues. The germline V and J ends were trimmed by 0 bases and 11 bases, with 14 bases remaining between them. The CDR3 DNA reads TGTGCCAGCAGCGTAGAGGATCGGGGCAAATACACCTTC. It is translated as CASSVEDRGKYTF.

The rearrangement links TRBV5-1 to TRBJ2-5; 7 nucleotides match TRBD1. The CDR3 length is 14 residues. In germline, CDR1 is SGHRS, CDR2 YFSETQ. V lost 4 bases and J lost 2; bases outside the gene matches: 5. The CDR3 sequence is CASSTQGDQETQYF. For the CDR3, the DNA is TGCGCCAGCAGCACCCAGGGGGATCAAGAGACCCAGTACTTC. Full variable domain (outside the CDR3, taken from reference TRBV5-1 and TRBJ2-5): KAGVTQTPRYLIKTRGQQVTLSCSPISGHRSVSWYQQTPGQGLQFLFEYFSETQRNKGNFPGRFSGRQFSNSRSEMNVSTLELGDSALYLCASSTQGDQETQYFGPGTRLLVL.

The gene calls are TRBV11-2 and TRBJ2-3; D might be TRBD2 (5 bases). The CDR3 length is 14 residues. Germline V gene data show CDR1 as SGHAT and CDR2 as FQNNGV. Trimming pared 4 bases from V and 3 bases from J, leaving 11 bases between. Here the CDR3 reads CASSSSRWTDTQYF. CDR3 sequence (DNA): TGTGCCAGCAGCTCTAGCAGGTGGACAGATACGCAGTATTTT.

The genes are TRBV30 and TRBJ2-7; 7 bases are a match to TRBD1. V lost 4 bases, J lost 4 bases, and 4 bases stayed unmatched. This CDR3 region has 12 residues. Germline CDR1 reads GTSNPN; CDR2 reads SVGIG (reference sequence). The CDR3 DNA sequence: TGTGCCTGGATTAAGACAGGGTACGAGCAGTACTTC. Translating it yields CAWIKTGYEQYF.

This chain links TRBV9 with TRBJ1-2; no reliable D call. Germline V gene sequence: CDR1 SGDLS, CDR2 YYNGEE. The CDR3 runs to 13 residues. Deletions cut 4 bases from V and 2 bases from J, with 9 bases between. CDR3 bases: TGTGCCAGCAGCCCCCGCGGGAACTATGGCTACACCTTC. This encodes CASSPRGNYGYTF. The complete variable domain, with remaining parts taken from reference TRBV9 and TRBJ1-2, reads DSGVTQTPKHLITATGQRVTLRCSPRSGDLSVYWYQQSLDQGLQFLIQYYNGEERAKGNILERFSAQQFPDLHSELNLSSLELGDSALYFCASSPRGNYGYTFGSGTRLTVV.

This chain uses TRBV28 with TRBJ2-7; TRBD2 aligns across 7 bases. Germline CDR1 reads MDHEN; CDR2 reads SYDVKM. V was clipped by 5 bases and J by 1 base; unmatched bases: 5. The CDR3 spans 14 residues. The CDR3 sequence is CASSPAGFSYEQYF. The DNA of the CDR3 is TGTGCCAGCAGTCCAGCGGGATTTTCCTACGAGCAGTACTTC.

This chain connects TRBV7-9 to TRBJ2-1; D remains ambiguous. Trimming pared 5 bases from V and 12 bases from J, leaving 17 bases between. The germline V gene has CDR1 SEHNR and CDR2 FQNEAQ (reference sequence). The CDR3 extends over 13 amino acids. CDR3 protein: CASSPAIRAGQFF. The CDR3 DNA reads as TGTGCCAGCAGCCCCGCTATTCGGGCTGGGCAGTTCTTC. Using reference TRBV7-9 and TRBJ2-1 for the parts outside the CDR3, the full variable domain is DTGVSQNPRHKITKRGQNVTFRCDPISEHNRLYWYRQTLGQGPEFLTYFQNEAQLEKSRLLSDRFSAERPKGSFSTLEIQRTEQGDSAMYLCASSPAIRAGQFFGPGTRLTVL.

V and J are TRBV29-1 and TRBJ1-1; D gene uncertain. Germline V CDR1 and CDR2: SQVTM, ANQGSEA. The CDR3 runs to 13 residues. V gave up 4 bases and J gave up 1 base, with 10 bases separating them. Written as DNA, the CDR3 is TGCAGCGTTGTAGTAGACGGGAACACTGAAGCTTTCTTT. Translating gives CSVVVDGNTEAFF. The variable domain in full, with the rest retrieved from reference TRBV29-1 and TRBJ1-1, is SAVISQKPSRDICQRGTSLTIQCQVDSQVTMMFWYRQQPGQSLTLIATANQGSEATYESGFVIDKFPISRPNLTFSTLTVSNMSPEDSSIYLCSVVVDGNTEAFFGQGTRLTVV.

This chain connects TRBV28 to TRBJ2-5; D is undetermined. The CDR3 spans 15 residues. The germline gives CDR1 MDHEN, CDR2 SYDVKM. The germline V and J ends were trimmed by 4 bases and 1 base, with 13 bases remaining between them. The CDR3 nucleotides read TGTGCCAGCAGTTCCCCCTTTGGGGTCCAAGAGACCCAGTACTTC. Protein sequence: CASSSPFGVQETQYF. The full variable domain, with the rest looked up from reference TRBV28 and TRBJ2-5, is DVKVTQSSRYLVKRTGEKVFLECVQDMDHENMFWYRQDPGLGLRLIYFSYDVKMKEKGDIPEGYSVSREKKERFSLILESASTNQTSMYLCASSSPFGVQETQYFGPGTRLLVL.

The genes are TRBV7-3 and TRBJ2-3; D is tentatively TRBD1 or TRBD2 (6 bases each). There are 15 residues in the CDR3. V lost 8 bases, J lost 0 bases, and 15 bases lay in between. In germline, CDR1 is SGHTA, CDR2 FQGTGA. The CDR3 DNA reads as TGTGCCAGCTCACGAGGGGGGTCCAGCACAGATACGCAGTATTTT. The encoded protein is CASSRGGSSTDTQYF.

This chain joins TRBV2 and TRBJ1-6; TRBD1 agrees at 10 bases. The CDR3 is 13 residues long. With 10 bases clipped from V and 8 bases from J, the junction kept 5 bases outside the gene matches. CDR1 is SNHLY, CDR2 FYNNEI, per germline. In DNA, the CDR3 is TGTGCCACCCACGGGACAGGGGATTCACCCCTCCACTTT. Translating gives CATHGTGDSPLHF.

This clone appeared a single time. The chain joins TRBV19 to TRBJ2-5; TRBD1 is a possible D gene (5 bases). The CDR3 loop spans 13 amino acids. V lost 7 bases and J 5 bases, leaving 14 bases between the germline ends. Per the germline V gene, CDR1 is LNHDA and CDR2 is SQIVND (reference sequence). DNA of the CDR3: TGTGCCAGTAAGGACAAATACGAGGAGACCCAGTACTTC. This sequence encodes CASKDKYEETQYF.

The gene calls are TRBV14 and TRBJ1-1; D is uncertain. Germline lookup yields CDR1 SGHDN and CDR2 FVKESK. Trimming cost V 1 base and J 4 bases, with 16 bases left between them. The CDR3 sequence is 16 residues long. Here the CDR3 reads CASSQGQAASSTEAFF. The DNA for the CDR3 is TGTGCCAGCAGCCAAGGTCAGGCAGCCTCGAGCACTGAAGCTTTCTTT.

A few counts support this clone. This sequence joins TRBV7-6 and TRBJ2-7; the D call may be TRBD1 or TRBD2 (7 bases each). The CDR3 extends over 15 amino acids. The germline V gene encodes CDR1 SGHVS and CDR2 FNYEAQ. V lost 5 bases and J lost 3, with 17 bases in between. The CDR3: CASSPRGGTYYEQYF. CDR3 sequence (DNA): TGTGCCAGCAGCCCCAGGGGGGGCACGTACTACGAGCAGTACTTC.

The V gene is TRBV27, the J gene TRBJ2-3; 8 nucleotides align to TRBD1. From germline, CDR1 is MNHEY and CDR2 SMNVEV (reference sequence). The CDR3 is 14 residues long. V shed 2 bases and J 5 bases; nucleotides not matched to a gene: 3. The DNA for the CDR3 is TGTGCCAGCAGTTTAACAGGGACAGGAGATACGCAGTATTTT. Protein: CASSLTGTGDTQYF.

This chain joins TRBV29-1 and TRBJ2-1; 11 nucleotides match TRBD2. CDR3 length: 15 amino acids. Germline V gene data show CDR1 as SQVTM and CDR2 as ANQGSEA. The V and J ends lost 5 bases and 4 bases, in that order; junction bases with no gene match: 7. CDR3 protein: CSVRVGLAEYNEQFF. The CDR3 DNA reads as TGCAGCGTTCGAGTGGGACTAGCGGAGTACAATGAGCAGTTCTTC.

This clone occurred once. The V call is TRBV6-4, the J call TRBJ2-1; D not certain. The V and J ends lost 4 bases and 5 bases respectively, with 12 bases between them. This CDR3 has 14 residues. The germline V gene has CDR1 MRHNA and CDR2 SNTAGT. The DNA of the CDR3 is TGTGCCAGCAGTGTAGAAGACGGTCACAATGAGCAGTTCTTC. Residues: CASSVEDGHNEQFF.

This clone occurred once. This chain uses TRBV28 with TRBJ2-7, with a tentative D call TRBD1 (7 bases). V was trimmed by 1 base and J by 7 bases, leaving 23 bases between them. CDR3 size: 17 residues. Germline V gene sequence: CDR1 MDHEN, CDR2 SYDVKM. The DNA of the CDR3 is TGTGCCAGCAGTTTATTGAGCCTCGACGACAGGGAGGAAGAGCAGTACTTC. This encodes CASSLLSLDDREEEQYF.

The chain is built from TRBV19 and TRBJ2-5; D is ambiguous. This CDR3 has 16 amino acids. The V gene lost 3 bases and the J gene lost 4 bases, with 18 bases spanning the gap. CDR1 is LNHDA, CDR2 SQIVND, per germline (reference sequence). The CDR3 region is CASSIYAEQLRETQYF. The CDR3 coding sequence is TGTGCCAGTAGTATCTATGCAGAGCAACTGAGAGAGACCCAGTACTTC. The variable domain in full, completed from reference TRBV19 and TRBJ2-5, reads DGGITQSPKYLFRKEGQNVTLSCEQNLNHDAMYWYRQDPGQGLRLIYYSQIVNDFQKGDIAEGYSVSREKKESFPLTVTSAQKNPTAFYLCASSIYAEQLRETQYFGPGTRLLVL.

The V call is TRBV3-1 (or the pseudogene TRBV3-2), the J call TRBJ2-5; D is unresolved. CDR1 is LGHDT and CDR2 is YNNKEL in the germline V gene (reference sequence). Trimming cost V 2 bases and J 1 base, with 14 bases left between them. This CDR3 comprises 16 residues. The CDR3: CASSQIDTGIQETQYF. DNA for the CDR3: TGTGCCAGCAGCCAAATCGACACTGGAATCCAAGAGACCCAGTACTTC.